The 29 T cell receptor beta chains presented below share a single source sample, sequenced in a study of T cell clonality in common variable immunodeficiency. Data came from immunoSEQ multiplex PCR; TCRdb stores just in-frame clones and leaves some out. This repertoire lists some 60,000 clones without singletons; about 1.5% sits in the top ten. The sequenced sample consisted of peripheral blood mononuclear cells. The source of these receptors is a person aged 18 to 70 in good health.

The table lists this clone with many counts. The CDR3 end is not reached by the read, which stops 3 residues before it; the germline J gene fills it in. The chain joins TRBV28 to TRBJ2-7, with D perhaps TRBD1 (6 bases). This CDR3 has 13 amino acids. Germline lookup yields CDR1 MDHEN and CDR2 SYDVKM. The germline V and J ends were trimmed by 5 bases and 3 bases, with 11 bases remaining between them. This CDR3 is CASSVTGYYEQYF. The CDR3 DNA, read in part, is TGTGCCAGCAGTGTCACAGGGTACTACGAG.

This clone was seen repeatedly, ten times or more. The CDR3 end falls 3 residues outside the read, so it is completed with the germline J gene. This chain connects TRBV20-1 to TRBJ2-7; tentative D call: TRBD2 (6 bases). Per germline, CDR1 DFQATT and CDR2 SNEGSKA (reference sequence). This CDR3 spans 13 amino acids. Trimming stripped 0 bases from V and 2 bases from J, with 8 bases between. The sequenced part of the CDR3 DNA is TGCAGTGCTAGAGAGCGGGAACCCTACGAG. It specifies CSAREREPYE. The whole CDR3 region reads CSAREREPYEQYF.

This clone was detected ten times or more. The read falls 3 residues short of the CDR3 end, and the missing part is taken from the germline J gene. The rearrangement uses TRBV5-4 and TRBJ2-3, with TRBD2 as a possible D gene (7 bases). Germline V gene lookup returns CDR1 SGHNT and CDR2 YYREEE (reference sequence). The CDR3 extends over 15 amino acids. V lost 0 bases, J lost 7 bases, and 15 bases lay in between. This CDR3 reads CASSLDPRGANTQYF. The covered CDR3 bases are TGTGCCAGCAGCTTGGATCCCCGGGGGGCAAATACG.

With regard to this clone: The read ends 3 residues early relative to the CDR3; the germline J gene fills the gap. This chain links TRBV19 with TRBJ1-2; D ambiguous. The V gene's germline CDR1 is LNHDA and CDR2 SQIVND (reference sequence). The CDR3 spans 15 residues. This CDR3 is CASSIDLATYNDYTF. CDR3 DNA (partial): TGTGCCAGTAGTATAGACCTAGCGACCTACAATGAC. The full variable domain, in which reference TRBV19 and TRBJ1-2 provide the parts outside the CDR3, is DGGITQSPKYLFRKEGQNVTLSCEQNLNHDAMYWYRQDPGQGLRLIYYSQIVNDFQKGDIAEGYSVSREKKESFPLTVTSAQKNPTAFYLCASSIDLATYNDYTFGSGTRLTVV.

This clone was counted at least ten times. The read halts 3 residues ahead of the CDR3 end, with the missing end drawn from the germline J gene. The chain has TRBV19 and TRBJ2-7; TRBD1 is a possible D gene (5 bases). Germline-derived CDR1 and CDR2 are LNHDA and SQIVND (reference sequence). The CDR3 has 15 amino acids. V shed 8 bases and J shed 0 bases, with 17 bases lying between them. CDR3 in amino acids: CASATGSQASYEQYF. CDR3 DNA (partial): TGTGCCAGTGCTACAGGTTCCCAAGCCTCCTACGAG.

At least ten counts were recorded for this clone. The read ends 3 residues early relative to the CDR3; the germline J gene fills the gap. The chain couples TRBV4-1 to TRBJ2-4; 10 nucleotides line up with TRBD1. J gave up 8 bases and V 1 base, and 8 bases lay outside the gene matches. Germline V gives CDR1 MGHRA, CDR2 YSYEKL. The CDR3 has 16 residues. The CDR3 protein is CASSQGQGARGYIQYF. CDR3 DNA (partial): TGCGCCAGCAGCCAAGGACAGGGGGCGCGGGGGTACATT.

This clone has ten or more counts. The read terminates 3 residues ahead of where the CDR3 ends, so the germline J gene completes it. This chain uses TRBV14 with TRBJ2-3, with 9 bases identical to TRBD1. Germline lookup yields CDR1 SGHDN and CDR2 FVKESK. The CDR3 sequence is 16 residues long. The V segment lost 6 bases and the J segment 4 bases; nucleotides outside the gene matches: 11. CDR3 bases read: TGTGCCAGCAGTCCATACCGAACAGGGGGCGCAGATACG. Residues: CASSPYRTGGADT. The entire CDR3 sequence reads CASSPYRTGGADTQYF.

Ten or more counts support this clone. The observed sequence ends 3 residues before the CDR3 terminus, with the missing tail filled in from the germline J gene. This chain uses TRBV5-1 with TRBJ2-1; 9 positions agree with TRBD2. Germline-derived CDR1 and CDR2 are SGHRS and YFSETQ. The CDR3 is 15 residues long. V was pared by 4 bases and J by 0 bases, with 2 bases of the junction left unmatched. CDR3 bases read: TGCGCCAGCAGCCTTAGCGGGAGCTCCTACAATGAG. Encoded protein: CASSLSGSSYNE. The whole CDR3 reads CASSLSGSSYNEQFF.

This clone occurred many times. The read comes to an end 3 residues before the CDR3 does, leaving the germline J gene to fill in the end. The chain links TRBV18 to TRBJ1-3, with D possibly matching TRBD1 (6 bases). Trimming left V 3 bases short and J 7 bases short, with 19 bases between. This CDR3 spans 16 amino acids. From germline, CDR1 is KGHSH and CDR2 LQKENI. The sequenced CDR3 bases are TGTGCCAGCTCACCTGGACAGACTTCTCTCGGTAACACC. This translates into CASSPGQTSLGNT. The full CDR3 sequence reads CASSPGQTSLGNTIYF.

This clone was seen repeatedly, ten times or more. The CDR3 goes on 3 residues after the read ends, and that part is filled in from the germline J gene. V and J are TRBV20-1 and TRBJ1-2; 7 positions agree with TRBD1. The CDR3 spans 12 residues. Per germline, CDR1 DFQATT and CDR2 SNEGSKA (reference sequence). Losses at the gene ends were 4 bases for V and 7 bases for J; bases not matched to a gene: 6. The CDR3: CSAKGAQSGYTF. The sequenced part of the CDR3 DNA is TGCAGTGCTAAGGGGGCGCAGAGTGGC.

This clone was found many times. The read terminates 3 residues ahead of where the CDR3 ends, so the germline J gene completes it. This chain uses TRBV12-3 or TRBV12-4 with TRBJ2-1, with D tentatively TRBD2 (6 bases). The CDR3 spans 15 residues. The ends were cut back, 6 bases at V and 2 bases at J, with 14 bases in the middle. The part of the CDR3 DNA that was read is TGTGCCAGCAGCAGCACTAGCCTGACCTACAATGAG. Residues: CASSSTSLTYNE. From start to end, the CDR3 is CASSSTSLTYNEQFF.

The sample holds many counts of this clone. Sequencing ends 3 residues short of the CDR3 end; the germline J gene provides the rest. This chain uses TRBV29-1 with TRBJ2-6; 7 bases are a match to TRBD1. V shed 6 bases, J shed 0 bases, and the junction held 5 bases outside the gene matches. This CDR3 region has 15 residues. CDR1 and CDR2 (germline): SQVTM, ANQGSEA. The sequenced part of the CDR3 DNA is TGCAGCGTCAGGGACAGACCCTCTGGGGCCAACGTC. Its protein product is CSVRDRPSGANV. The entire CDR3 sequence reads CSVRDRPSGANVLTF.

This clone was recorded many times. The CDR3 extends 3 residues past the end of the read, so its final part is completed from the germline J gene. The chain is built from TRBV30 and TRBJ2-7; 12 bases agree with TRBD2. This CDR3 comprises 13 residues. V lost 3 bases to trimming and J lost 6 bases; unmatched junction nucleotides: 3. The germline CDR1 and CDR2 sequences are GTSNPN and SVGIG (reference sequence). Incomplete CDR3 DNA: TGTGCCTGGAGGCTAGCGGGAGGGTCCGAG. It encodes CAWRLAGGSE. The entire CDR3 reads CAWRLAGGSEQYF.

In its sample, this clone was seen many times. The CDR3 extends 3 residues past the end of the read, so its final part is completed from the germline J gene. J is TRBJ2-7 and V is TRBV19, with D unresolved. V lost 4 bases to trimming and J lost 4 bases, with 17 bases between them. Germline assignment: CDR1 LNHDA and CDR2 SQIVND (reference sequence). The CDR3 has 15 residues. The DNA read from the CDR3 is TGTGCCAGTAGTACAACCGGGTTCACGGCATACGAG. Protein: CASSTTGFTAYE. The whole CDR3 region reads CASSTTGFTAYEQYF.

Ten or more counts support this clone. The read comes to an end 3 residues before the CDR3 does, leaving the germline J gene to fill in the end. The J gene is TRBJ2-1, the V gene TRBV5-1; 7 nucleotides agree with TRBD1. This CDR3 has 16 residues. The V segment lost 2 bases and the J segment 0 bases; nucleotides outside the gene matches: 5. Germline lookup yields CDR1 SGHRS and CDR2 YFSETQ. CDR3 sequence: CASSLTGTASYNEQFF. The sequenced part of the CDR3 DNA is TGCGCCAGCAGCTTAACCGGGACAGCCTCCTACAATGAG.

Ten or more counts support this clone. Partial CDR3 DNA: TGTGCCAGTAGTCAACAGGCGTTGAGCTCCTACAATGAG. Translating gives CASSQQALSSYNE. The CDR3 in full is CASSQQALSSYNEQFF. The rearrangement joins TRBV19 to TRBJ2-1; weak D call: TRBD1 (5 bases). Read coverage stops 3 residues before the CDR3 terminus; the germline J gene supplies the remainder. Trimming removed 5 bases at V and 0 bases at J, with 14 bases between. Germline-derived CDR1 and CDR2 are LNHDA and SQIVND (reference sequence). The CDR3 sequence is 16 residues long.

There are many counts of this clone. The missing CDR3 end, 3 residues past where the read stops, is filled in from the germline J gene. The chain is built from TRBV7-3 and TRBJ2-1, with 7 nucleotides matching TRBD2. Looked up from germline, CDR1 is SGHTA and CDR2 is FQGTGA. Trimming at V came to 1 base and at J to 2 bases, leaving 8 bases not matched to a gene. The CDR3 sequence is 17 residues long. The DNA read from the CDR3 is TGTGCCAGCAGCTTAAACCCGGGTGCGGGAGCCTACAATGAG. It is translated as CASSLNPGAGAYNE. The entire CDR3 protein reads CASSLNPGAGAYNEQFF.

This clone occurred many times. The read is 3 residues too short to cover the CDR3 end, so that end is filled in from the germline J gene. The chain recombines TRBV20-1 with TRBJ2-3; TRBD2 might be the D (6 bases). This CDR3 region has 14 residues. V shed 0 bases and J shed 6 bases, with 13 bases lying between them. Germline CDR1 and CDR2: DFQATT and SNEGSKA (reference sequence). CDR3 sequence: CSARDWASADTQYF. The covered CDR3 bases are TGCAGTGCTAGAGATTGGGCTAGCGCCGATACG.

Comment on this clone: The read stops 3 residues short of the end of the CDR3; the missing end is completed from the germline J gene. This chain joins TRBV10-2 and TRBJ2-2, with D unclear. The germline V gene encodes CDR1 WSHSY and CDR2 SAAADI. V gave up 1 base and J gave up 5 bases, with 2 bases separating them. This CDR3 comprises 12 residues. The chain's CDR3 is CASSELTGELFF. Partial CDR3 DNA: TGCGCCAGCAGTGAGTTAACCGGGGAG.

As for this clone: One junction end disagrees with the germline gene, perhaps due to a read error. Other DNA sequences in the sample encode the same CDR3. CDR3 in amino acids: CASRYSGREADTQYF. The sequenced part of the CDR3 DNA is TGCGCAAGTCGCTATAGCGGGAGGGAGGCAGATACG. This sequence joins TRBV11-3 and TRBJ2-3; 11 positions agree with TRBD2. The DNA ends 3 residues before the CDR3 does, and the rest of the CDR3 is filled in from the germline J gene. Germline V lookup: CDR1 SGHNT, CDR2 YENEEA. This CDR3 is built from 15 residues.

The table lists this clone with a few counts. The CDR3 end falls 3 residues outside the read, so it is completed with the germline J gene. This chain connects TRBV30 to TRBJ1-1; D remains unclear. Between the trimmed V and J ends, which lost 0 bases and 6 bases, there was a span of 11 bases. Germline CDR1 is GTSNPN and CDR2 is SVGIG (reference sequence). The CDR3 consists of 13 residues. CDR3 DNA (partial): TGTGCCTGGAGTGTATTCGCAGGCCCTGAA. Amino acids: CAWSVFAGPE. The complete CDR3 protein is CAWSVFAGPEAFF.

This clone was found many times. The read ends 3 residues early relative to the CDR3; the germline J gene fills the gap. V gene TRBV5-1 combines with J gene TRBJ2-1, with D possibly TRBD2 on 6 matching bases. V was shortened by 4 bases and J by 3 bases, with 14 bases between the two germline ends. The germline V gene encodes CDR1 SGHRS and CDR2 YFSETQ. The CDR3 is 15 amino acids. The covered CDR3 bases are TGCGCCAGCAGCGACGGGACTGGCTTCTACAATGAG. This gives the protein CASSDGTGFYNE. The CDR3 in full is CASSDGTGFYNEQFF.

This clone has ten or more counts. The observed sequence ends 3 residues before the CDR3 terminus, with the missing tail filled in from the germline J gene. The chain is built from TRBV7-9 and TRBJ2-7, with D tentatively TRBD2 (6 bases). V gave up 9 bases and J gave up 0 bases, with 9 bases separating them. The CDR3 loop spans 12 amino acids. Looked up from germline, CDR1 is SEHNR and CDR2 is FQNEAQ (reference sequence). The sequenced part of the CDR3 DNA is TGTGCCAGTCGGGGGACCTCCTACGAG. This sequence encodes CASRGTSYE. The CDR3 reads in full as CASRGTSYEQYF.

This clone was observed many times. The CDR3 end is not reached by the read, which stops 3 residues before it; the germline J gene fills it in. The genes are TRBV7-2 and TRBJ2-5, with TRBD2 matching over 7 bases. The CDR3 has 14 amino acids. V lost 1 base, J lost 6 bases, and 5 bases stayed unmatched. Germline V gives CDR1 SGHTA, CDR2 FQGNSA. The sequenced part of the CDR3 DNA is TGTGCCAGCAGCTTAGAGGCTAGCGGCCAGACC. The encoded protein is CASSLEASGQT. Given in full, the CDR3 is CASSLEASGQTQYF.

This clone was seen repeatedly, ten times or more. The read halts 3 residues ahead of the CDR3 end, with the missing end drawn from the germline J gene. The chain carries TRBV6-1 and TRBJ2-7; possible D gene TRBD2, 7 bases. This CDR3 has 15 amino acids. Germline V gives CDR1 MNHNS, CDR2 SASEGT. Between the trimmed V and J ends, which lost 3 bases and 3 bases, there was a span of 15 bases. The CDR3 here is CASSDLGGGGYEQYF. The DNA read from the CDR3 is TGTGCCAGCAGTGATCTGGGGGGCGGGGGCTACGAG.

This clone was found a few times. Read sequence stops 3 residues before the CDR3 end, and the germline J gene provides the missing end. The chain links TRBV7-9 to TRBJ2-5; TRBD2 matches at 7 bases. The CDR3 totals 14 residues. Germline CDR1 and CDR2: SEHNR and FQNEAQ (reference sequence). With V trimmed by 1 base and J by 1 base, 0 bases remained unmatched. CDR3 residues: CASSLGTSQETQYF. The part of the CDR3 DNA that was read is TGTGCCAGCAGCTTAGGGACTAGCCAAGAGACC.

This clone was counted at least ten times. The missing CDR3 end, 3 residues past where the read stops, is filled in from the germline J gene. This chain uses TRBV6-1 with TRBJ1-2, with 9 bases fitting TRBD1. The J segment lost 4 bases and the V segment lost 3 bases, leaving 3 bases of the junction unmatched. CDR1 and CDR2 from the germline V gene are MNHNS and SASEGT. The CDR3 totals 14 residues. Incomplete CDR3 DNA: TGTGCCAGCAGTGAGCTGGGACAGGGCTATGGC. This codes for CASSELGQGYG. The complete CDR3 protein is CASSELGQGYGYTF.

The table lists this clone with many counts. Read coverage stops 3 residues before the CDR3 terminus; the germline J gene supplies the remainder. The V and J genes are TRBV13 and TRBJ2-1, with 13 positions matching TRBD2. CDR3 size: 16 residues. J lost 8 bases, V lost 4 bases, and 8 bases had no gene match. Germline V gene sequence: CDR1 PRHDT, CDR2 FYEKMQ (reference sequence). The part of the CDR3 DNA that was read is TGTGCCAGCAGCTCGGAACTAGCGGGAGGGCCCTATGAG. It specifies CASSSELAGGPYE. The complete CDR3 protein is CASSSELAGGPYEQFF.

In its sample, this clone was seen many times. Read sequence stops 3 residues before the CDR3 end, and the germline J gene provides the missing end. Within the sample, other DNA sequences also encode this same CDR3. V and J are TRBV28 and TRBJ1-2; D unresolved. V was trimmed by 5 bases and J by 2 bases, leaving 9 bases between them. The CDR3 totals 13 residues. CDR1 and CDR2 (germline): MDHEN, SYDVKM. The part of the CDR3 DNA that was read is TGTGCCAGCAGTCTCACGGGGAACTATGGC. This codes for CASSLTGNYG. The complete CDR3 sequence is CASSLTGNYGYTF.